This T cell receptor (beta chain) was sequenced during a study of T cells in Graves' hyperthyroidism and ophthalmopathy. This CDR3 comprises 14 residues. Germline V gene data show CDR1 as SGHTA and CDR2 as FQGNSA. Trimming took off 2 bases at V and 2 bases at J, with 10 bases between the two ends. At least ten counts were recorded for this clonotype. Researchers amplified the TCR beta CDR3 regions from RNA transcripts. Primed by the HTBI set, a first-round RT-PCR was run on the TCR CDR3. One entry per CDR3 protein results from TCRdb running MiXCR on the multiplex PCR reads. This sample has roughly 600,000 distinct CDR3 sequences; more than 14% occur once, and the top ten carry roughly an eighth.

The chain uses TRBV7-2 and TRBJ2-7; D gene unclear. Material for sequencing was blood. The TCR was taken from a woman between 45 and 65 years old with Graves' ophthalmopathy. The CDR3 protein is CASSLWGNTYEQYF. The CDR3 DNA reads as TGTGCCAGCAGCTTATGGGGTAACACCTACGAGCAGTACTTC.